Listed here are 5 T cell receptor beta chains from one sample, sequenced in a study of shared clonotypes between healthy human individuals. Profiled with immunoSEQ multiplex PCR; TCRdb holds only in-frame clones, not every one. Of 850,000 to 1,200,000 clones listed, about 75% are singletons. Sequencing was performed on memory CD4+ T cells sorted from blood. The subset was: CD45RA-negative fraction. The receptor set was obtained from a man between 18 and 35 years old in good health.

The J gene is TRBJ2-7, the V gene TRBV27; 8 bases are a match to TRBD2. The CDR3 sequence is 16 residues long. Germline lookup yields CDR1 MNHEY and CDR2 SMNVEV (reference sequence). Trimming at V came to 5 bases and at J to 1 base, leaving 10 bases not matched to a gene. As DNA, the CDR3 is TGTGCCAGCAGTCCACGGGGTAGCGGGGTTTCCTACGAGCAGTACTTC. It codes for CASSPRGSGVSYEQYF.

V usage is TRBV7-2 and J usage is TRBJ1-2; D is unresolved. Between the trimmed V and J ends, which lost 1 base and 1 base, there was a span of 19 bases. Germline CDR1 SGHTA, CDR2 FQGNSA. The CDR3 extends over 18 amino acids. Written as DNA, the CDR3 is TGTGCCAGCAGCTTAGACCGTCTACCCCCCCCCTATAACTATGGCTACACCTTC. This translates into CASSLDRLPPPYNYGYTF.

This chain uses TRBV2 with TRBJ2-5; D might be TRBD2 (5 bases). The length of the CDR3 is 15 residues. V dropped 6 bases and J dropped 4 bases, with 18 bases sitting between them. Germline CDR1 and CDR2: SNHLY and FYNNEI. The CDR3 loop reads CASRTAVGLSETQYF. The CDR3 DNA sequence: TGTGCCAGCAGAACAGCGGTTGGATTATCAGAGACCCAGTACTTC. Combining the CDR3 with reference TRBV2 and TRBJ2-5 gives the whole variable domain EPEVTQTPSHQVTQMGQEVILRCVPISNHLYFYWYRQILGQKVEFLVSFYNNEISEKSEIFDDQFSVERPDGSNFTLKIRSTKLEDSAMYFCASRTAVGLSETQYFGPGTRLLVL.

This clone was seen ten or more times. The CDR3 DNA reads as TGCGCCAGCAGCCGGGACCCGAACGGGCCCCAGCATTTT. Residues: CASSRDPNGPQHF. The chain links TRBV5-1 to TRBJ1-5; a weak D match, TRBD1 (5 bases). The CDR3 has 13 residues. Germline values: CDR1 SGHRS, CDR2 YFSETQ. The V end was cut by 4 bases, the J end by 9 bases, with 14 bases between. The whole variable domain, filled in from reference TRBV5-1 and TRBJ1-5, reads KAGVTQTPRYLIKTRGQQVTLSCSPISGHRSVSWYQQTPGQGLQFLFEYFSETQRNKGNFPGRFSGRQFSNSRSEMNVSTLELGDSALYLCASSRDPNGPQHFGDGTRLSIL.

This chain joins TRBV7-9 and TRBJ2-3; D is unresolved. The V end lost 6 bases, the J end lost 4 bases, and 11 bases lay between the germline ends. The CDR3 is 13 residues long. The germline gives CDR1 SEHNR, CDR2 FQNEAQ (reference sequence). Written as DNA, the CDR3 is TGTGCCAGCAGGGCGGCTGGGGCAGATACGCAGTATTTT. It encodes CASRAAGADTQYF.